This record concerns one T cell receptor (beta chain) sequence. Its antigen is unknown. The data derive from a study of STAT5B mutations in CD4+ large granular lymphocyte leukemia. The assay was run at survey level. TCRdb keeps only in-frame clones here, not all; method: immunoSEQ multiplex PCR. The table lists approximately 36,000 clones, 70% to 80% of them singletons. The CDR3 is 13 residues long. Germline lookup yields CDR1 MNHNY and CDR2 SVGAGI (reference sequence). Trimming took off 1 base at V and 6 bases at J, with 7 bases between the two ends. Study outcomes and limitations: Without HLA matching, higher CD4+ than CD8+ T-LGLL clonality could reflect small sample size. Top patient clones used TRBV06 genes more often: 8/27 versus 2/35 in controls.

This receptor was obtained from a human donor in good health. The rearrangement uses TRBV6-6 and TRBJ2-1; the D gene is possibly TRBD2 (6 bases). The source material was CD4+ T cells from blood buffy coats. The CDR3 reads CASSYFGGNEQFF. The CDR3 DNA is TGTGCCAGCAGTTACTTCGGGGGCAATGAGCAGTTCTTC.